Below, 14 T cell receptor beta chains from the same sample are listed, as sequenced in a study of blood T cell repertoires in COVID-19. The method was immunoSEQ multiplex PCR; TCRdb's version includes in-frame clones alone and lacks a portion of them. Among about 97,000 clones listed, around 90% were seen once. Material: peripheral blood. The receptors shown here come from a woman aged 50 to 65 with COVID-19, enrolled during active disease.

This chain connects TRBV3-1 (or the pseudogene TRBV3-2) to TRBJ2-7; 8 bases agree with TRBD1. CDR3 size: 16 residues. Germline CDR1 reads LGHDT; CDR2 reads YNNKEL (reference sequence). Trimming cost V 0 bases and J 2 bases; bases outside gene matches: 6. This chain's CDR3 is CASSQELTGAAYEQYF. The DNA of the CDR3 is TGTGCCAGCAGCCAAGAACTGACAGGGGCGGCCTACGAGCAGTACTTC.

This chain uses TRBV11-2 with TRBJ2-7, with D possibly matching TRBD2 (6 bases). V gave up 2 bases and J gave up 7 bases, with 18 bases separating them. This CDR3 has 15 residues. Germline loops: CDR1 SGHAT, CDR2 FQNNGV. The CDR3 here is CASSLRGNSSREQYF. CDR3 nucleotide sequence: TGTGCCAGCAGCTTACGGGGGAACTCCAGTCGGGAGCAGTACTTC.

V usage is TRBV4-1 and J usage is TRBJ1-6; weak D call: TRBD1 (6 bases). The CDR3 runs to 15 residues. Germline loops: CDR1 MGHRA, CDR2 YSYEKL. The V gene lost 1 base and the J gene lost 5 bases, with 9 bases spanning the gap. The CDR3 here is CASSQVGQNNSPLHF. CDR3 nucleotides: TGCGCCAGCAGCCAAGTCGGACAGAATAATTCACCCCTCCACTTT.

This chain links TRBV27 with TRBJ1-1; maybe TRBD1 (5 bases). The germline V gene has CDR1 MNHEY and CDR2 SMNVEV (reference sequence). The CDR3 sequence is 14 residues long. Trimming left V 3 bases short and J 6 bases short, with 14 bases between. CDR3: CASSFGGRGAEAFF. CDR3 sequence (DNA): TGTGCCAGCAGTTTCGGGGGGAGGGGAGCTGAAGCTTTCTTT.

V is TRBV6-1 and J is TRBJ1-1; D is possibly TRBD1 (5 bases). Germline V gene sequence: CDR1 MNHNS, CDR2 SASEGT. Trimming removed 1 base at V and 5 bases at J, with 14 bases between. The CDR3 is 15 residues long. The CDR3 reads CASSEEEGSWTEAFF. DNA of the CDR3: TGTGCCAGCAGTGAAGAGGAGGGGTCATGGACTGAAGCTTTCTTT.

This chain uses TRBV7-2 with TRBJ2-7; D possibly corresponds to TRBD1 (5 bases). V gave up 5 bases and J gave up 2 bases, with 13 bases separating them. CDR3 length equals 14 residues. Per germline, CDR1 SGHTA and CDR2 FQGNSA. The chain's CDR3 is CASSPRAGPYEQYF. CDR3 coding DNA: TGTGCCAGCAGCCCTAGGGCAGGGCCCTACGAGCAGTACTTC.

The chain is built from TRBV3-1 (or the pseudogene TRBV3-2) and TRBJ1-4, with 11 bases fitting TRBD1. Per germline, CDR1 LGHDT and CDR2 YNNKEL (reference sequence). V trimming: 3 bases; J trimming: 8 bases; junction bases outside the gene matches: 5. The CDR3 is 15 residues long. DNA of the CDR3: TGTGCCAGCAGCCATCGGACAGGGGGCGACGAAAAACTGTTTTTT. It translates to CASSHRTGGDEKLFF.

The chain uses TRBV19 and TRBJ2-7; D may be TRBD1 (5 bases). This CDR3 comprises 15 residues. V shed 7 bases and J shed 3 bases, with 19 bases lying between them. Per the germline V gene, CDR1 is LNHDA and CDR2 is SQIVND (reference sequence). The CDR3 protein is CASTPSTGPIYEQYF. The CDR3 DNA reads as TGTGCCAGTACCCCGTCTACAGGACCCATCTACGAGCAGTACTTC.

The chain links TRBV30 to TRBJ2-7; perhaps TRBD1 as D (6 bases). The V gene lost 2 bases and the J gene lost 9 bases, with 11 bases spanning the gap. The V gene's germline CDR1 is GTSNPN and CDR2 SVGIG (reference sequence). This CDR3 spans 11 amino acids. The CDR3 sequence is CAWSSLQGQYF. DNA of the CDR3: TGTGCCTGGAGTTCCTTACAGGGGCAGTACTTC.

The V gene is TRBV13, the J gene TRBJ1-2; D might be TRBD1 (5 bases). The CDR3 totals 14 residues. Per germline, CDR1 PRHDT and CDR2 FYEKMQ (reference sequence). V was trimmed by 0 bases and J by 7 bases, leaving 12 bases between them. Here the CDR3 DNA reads TGTGCCAGCAGCTTAGGCCTTGGGGCGGTTGGCTACACCTTC. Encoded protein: CASSLGLGAVGYTF.

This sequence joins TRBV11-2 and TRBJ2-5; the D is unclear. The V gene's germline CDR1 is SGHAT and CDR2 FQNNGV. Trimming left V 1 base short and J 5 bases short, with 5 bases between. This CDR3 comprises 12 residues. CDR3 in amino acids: CASSLVRETQYF. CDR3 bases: TGTGCCAGCAGCTTAGTCCGGGAGACCCAGTACTTC.

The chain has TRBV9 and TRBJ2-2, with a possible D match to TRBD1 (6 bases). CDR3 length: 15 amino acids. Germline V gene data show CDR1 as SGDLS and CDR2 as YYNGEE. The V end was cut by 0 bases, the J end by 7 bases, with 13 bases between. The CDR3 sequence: CASSVGTEPHGELFF. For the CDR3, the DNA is TGTGCCAGCAGCGTAGGGACAGAACCACACGGGGAGCTGTTTTTT.

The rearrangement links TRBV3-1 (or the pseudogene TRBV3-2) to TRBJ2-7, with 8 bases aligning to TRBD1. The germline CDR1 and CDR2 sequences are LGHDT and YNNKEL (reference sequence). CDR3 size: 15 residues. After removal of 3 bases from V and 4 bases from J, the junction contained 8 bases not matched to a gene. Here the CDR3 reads CASSHGQGRGYEQYF. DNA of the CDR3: TGTGCCAGCAGCCATGGACAGGGAAGGGGGTACGAGCAGTACTTC.

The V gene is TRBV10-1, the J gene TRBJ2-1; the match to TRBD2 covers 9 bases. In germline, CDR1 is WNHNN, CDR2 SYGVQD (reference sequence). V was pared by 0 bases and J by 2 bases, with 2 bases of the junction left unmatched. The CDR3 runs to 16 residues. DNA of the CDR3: TGCGCCAGCAGTGAGTCGGGCGGGGGGGCCTACAATGAGCAGTTCTTC. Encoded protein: CASSESGGGAYNEQFF.